This passage covers 21 T cell receptor beta chains from one sample sequenced in a study of OX40 agonist ivuxolimab in advanced cancers. The table came from immunoSEQ multiplex PCR; TCRdb's copy has only in-frame clones and leaves some out. The table records around 70,000 clones, around 90% of them present only once. The specimen comprised CD4+ or CD8+ T cells sorted from blood, sampled in a trial of the OX40 agonist ivuxolimab. The receptors come from an adult with an advanced solid tumor such as melanoma, head and neck, liver or kidney cancer.

The count of this clone is one. Other DNA sequences in the sample encode the same CDR3. This chain joins TRBV5-5 and TRBJ1-2, with 12 bases lining up with TRBD1. Germline V gives CDR1 SGHKS, CDR2 YYEKEE (reference sequence). The CDR3 length is 15 residues. The V segment lost 2 bases and the J segment 4 bases; nucleotides outside the gene matches: 3. CDR3 loop: CASSLGTGGGYGYTF. The CDR3 region has the DNA TGTGCCAGCAGCTTAGGGACAGGGGGCGGCTATGGCTACACCTTC.

The rearrangement links TRBV6-1 to TRBJ2-3; D tentatively reads TRBD1 or TRBD2 (5 bases each). Trimming took off 0 bases at V and 10 bases at J, with 11 bases between the two ends. The CDR3 is 13 amino acids. CDR1 and CDR2 (germline): MNHNS, SASEGT. The CDR3 region is CASSEAGVVPQYF. In DNA form, the CDR3 reads TGTGCCAGCAGTGAAGCGGGGGTGGTCCCGCAGTATTTT.

This chain links TRBV6-5 with TRBJ2-7, with 8 positions matching TRBD2. CDR3 length equals 14 residues. Per germline, CDR1 MNHEY and CDR2 SVGAGI. J gave up 3 bases and V 2 bases, and 3 bases lay outside the gene matches. The CDR3 loop is CASSYVAGNYEQYF. In DNA form, the CDR3 reads TGTGCCAGCAGTTACGTAGCGGGGAACTACGAGCAGTACTTC.

The chain joins TRBV14 to TRBJ2-1; D might be TRBD2 (6 bases). Trimming took off 4 bases at V and 1 base at J, with 14 bases between the two ends. This CDR3 has 16 residues. From germline, CDR1 is SGHDN and CDR2 FVKESK. CDR3 nucleotides: TGTGCCAGCAGCCCTCTCGTGGGGGGATCCTACAATGAGCAGTTCTTC. Residues: CASSPLVGGSYNEQFF. The full variable domain, its missing parts supplied by reference TRBV14 and TRBJ2-1, is EAGVTQFPSHSVIEKGQTVTLRCDPISGHDNLYWYRRVMGKEIKFLLHFVKESKQDESGMPNNRFLAERTGGTYSTLKVQPAELEDSGVYFCASSPLVGGSYNEQFFGPGTRLTVL.

The rearrangement links TRBV9 to TRBJ2-2; TRBD1 matches 7 bases. There are 17 residues in the CDR3. Losses at the gene ends were 4 bases for V and 2 bases for J; bases not matched to a gene: 11. From germline, CDR1 is SGDLS and CDR2 YYNGEE. CDR3 residues: CASSPESGQINTGELFF. The CDR3 DNA follows: TGTGCCAGCAGCCCAGAGTCGGGACAGATAAACACCGGGGAGCTGTTTTTT.

This sequence joins TRBV12-5 and TRBJ1-1; D gene unclear. CDR1 and CDR2 from the germline V gene are LGHNT and FRNRAP. There are 13 residues in the CDR3. The V and J ends lost 5 bases and 3 bases respectively, with 10 bases between them. The CDR3 sequence is CASGPSVYTEAFF. The DNA of the CDR3 is TGTGCTAGTGGTCCCTCGGTTTACACTGAAGCTTTCTTT.

V is TRBV9 and J is TRBJ2-1, with D unresolved. The germline V gene encodes CDR1 SGDLS and CDR2 YYNGEE. V lost 0 bases, J lost 0 bases, and 10 bases lay in between. The CDR3 spans 16 residues. CDR3 coding DNA: TGTGCCAGCAGCGTAGCTACCCACCTCTCCTACAATGAGCAGTTCTTC. Residues: CASSVATHLSYNEQFF. The full variable domain, completed using reference TRBV9 and TRBJ2-1, is DSGVTQTPKHLITATGQRVTLRCSPRSGDLSVYWYQQSLDQGLQFLIQYYNGEERAKGNILERFSAQQFPDLHSELNLSSLELGDSALYFCASSVATHLSYNEQFFGPGTRLTVL.

A single count supports this clone. The chain links TRBV5-1 to TRBJ2-3; D may be TRBD2 (6 bases). The CDR3 totals 14 residues. V lost 5 bases and J 6 bases, leaving 16 bases between the germline ends. Germline CDR1 reads SGHRS; CDR2 reads YFSETQ. CDR3 in amino acids: CASSRLGVPDTQYF. The CDR3 DNA reads TGCGCCAGCAGTCGACTAGGGGTCCCCGATACGCAGTATTTT.

This rearrangement joins TRBV13 to TRBJ2-5; possible D gene TRBD1, 8 bases. The CDR3 spans 13 residues. Trimming removed 5 bases from V and 5 bases from J, with 12 bases in between. Germline V gives CDR1 PRHDT, CDR2 FYEKMQ (reference sequence). DNA for the CDR3: TGTGCCAGCAGCGGACAGGGAGGGGAGACCCAGTACTTC. Translated: CASSGQGGETQYF. The full variable domain, completed using reference TRBV13 and TRBJ2-5, is AAGVIQSPRHLIKEKRETATLKCYPIPRHDTVYWYQQGPGQDPQFLISFYEKMQSDKGSIPDRFSAQQFSDYHSELNMSSLELGDSALYFCASSGQGGETQYFGPGTRLLVL.

The V and J genes are TRBV15 and TRBJ2-7, with TRBD1 identical over 9 bases. This CDR3 contains 14 residues. CDR1 LNHNV and CDR2 YYDKDF come from the germline V gene (reference sequence). The ends lost 3 bases at V and 5 bases at J; junction bases unmatched: 5. The CDR3 protein is CATSRGTGWDEQYF. The CDR3 DNA sequence: TGTGCCACCAGCAGGGGGACAGGGTGGGACGAGCAGTACTTC.

This sequence joins TRBV7-7 and TRBJ2-2; the D gene is possibly TRBD1 (6 bases). Germline V gene data show CDR1 as SSHAT and CDR2 as FNYEAQ (reference sequence). The CDR3 loop spans 17 amino acids. V lost 5 bases to trimming and J lost 2 bases, with 18 bases between them. The CDR3 reads CASSQTQGHQNTGELFF. In DNA, the CDR3 is TGTGCCAGCAGCCAGACGCAGGGACACCAAAACACCGGGGAGCTGTTTTTT.

The V and J genes are TRBV9 and TRBJ2-3, with D tentatively TRBD2 (7 bases). Per the germline V gene, CDR1 is SGDLS and CDR2 is YYNGEE. The CDR3 is made up of 17 amino acids. The germline V and J ends were trimmed by 4 bases and 4 bases, with 22 bases remaining between them. CDR3 region: CASSLRAVAGAADTQYF. CDR3 DNA: TGTGCCAGCAGCCTGAGAGCTGTGGCGGGGGCGGCAGATACGCAGTATTTT.

V gene TRBV19 combines with J gene TRBJ1-5; 7 bases fit TRBD1. With 1 base clipped from V and 3 bases from J, the junction kept 15 bases outside the gene matches. The CDR3 has 19 residues. CDR1 is LNHDA, CDR2 SQIVND, per germline (reference sequence). The CDR3, as DNA: TGTGCCAGTAGTATAGTCTTGGGGACAGAATTCCGCCCCAATCAGCCCCAGCATTTT. The encoded protein is CASSIVLGTEFRPNQPQHF.

The chain joins TRBV7-6 to TRBJ1-1; D is unclear. The V gene lost 1 base and the J gene lost 0 bases, with 21 bases spanning the gap. This CDR3 is 19 amino acids long. CDR1 SGHVS and CDR2 FNYEAQ come from the germline V gene. CDR3 sequence reads: CASSLVPAVTVTLNTEAFF. The DNA of the CDR3 is TGTGCCAGCAGCTTAGTCCCGGCCGTAACAGTTACATTGAACACTGAAGCTTTCTTT.

This chain joins TRBV27 and TRBJ2-1; possibly TRBD2 for D (5 bases). There are 16 residues in the CDR3. V was trimmed by 5 bases and J by 0 bases, leaving 14 bases between them. CDR1 and CDR2 (germline): MNHEY, SMNVEV (reference sequence). The CDR3 DNA is TGTGCCAGCAGTCCGACGGGGTTCGGCTCCTACAATGAGCAGTTCTTC. Its protein is CASSPTGFGSYNEQFF.

The genes are TRBV5-1 and TRBJ1-1; a possible D gene is TRBD1 (5 bases). Deletions cut 5 bases from V and 0 bases from J, with 17 bases between. Looked up from germline, CDR1 is SGHRS and CDR2 is YFSETQ. The CDR3 loop spans 16 amino acids. The CDR3 DNA sequence: TGCGCCAGCAGTGCCCAGGAGCCGACAGTGAACACTGAAGCTTTCTTT. This sequence encodes CASSAQEPTVNTEAFF.

This clone was recorded a few times. The chain joins TRBV7-2 to TRBJ2-7, with no clear D. The CDR3 loop spans 12 amino acids. Germline V gene sequence: CDR1 SGHTA, CDR2 FQGNSA. V lost 3 bases to trimming and J lost 1 base, with 4 bases between them. CDR3 nucleotides: TGTGCCAGCAGCTTCGTATCCTACGAGCAGTACTTC. The encoded protein is CASSFVSYEQYF.

This sequence joins TRBV18 and TRBJ1-1, with D maybe TRBD1 (5 bases). There are 18 residues in the CDR3. Trimming cost V 0 bases and J 3 bases, with 20 bases left between them. Germline V gives CDR1 KGHSH, CDR2 LQKENI. The CDR3 DNA follows: TGTGCCAGCTCACCACCGGTCGTCCGGGGCGGGGAGGACACTGAAGCTTTCTTT. Translated: CASSPPVVRGGEDTEAFF.

The chain is built from TRBV7-8 and TRBJ2-2; D unresolved. This CDR3 region has 14 residues. V dropped 2 bases and J dropped 5 bases, with 9 bases sitting between them. The germline CDR1 and CDR2 sequences are SGHVS and FQNEAQ. CDR3 bases: TGTGCCAGCAGCTTAAAAGTTGGGACCGGGGAGCTGTTTTTT. Its translation: CASSLKVGTGELFF.

This rearrangement joins TRBV2 to TRBJ2-1, with 11 bases aligning to TRBD1. Looked up from germline, CDR1 is SNHLY and CDR2 is FYNNEI. This CDR3 contains 15 residues. V trimming: 6 bases; J trimming: 4 bases; junction bases outside the gene matches: 5. The CDR3 DNA reads TGTGCCAGCAGAAGGACAGGGGGCTTTTACAATGAGCAGTTCTTC. It encodes CASRRTGGFYNEQFF. The whole variable domain, filled in from reference TRBV2 and TRBJ2-1, reads EPEVTQTPSHQVTQMGQEVILRCVPISNHLYFYWYRQILGQKVEFLVSFYNNEISEKSEIFDDQFSVERPDGSNFTLKIRSTKLEDSAMYFCASRRTGGFYNEQFFGPGTRLTVL.

The chain carries TRBV4-3 and TRBJ2-2; D assignment may be TRBD1 or TRBD2 (5 bases each). This CDR3 contains 15 residues. Germline CDR1 LGHNA, CDR2 YSLEER. The V end was cut by 2 bases, the J end by 3 bases, with 10 bases between. CDR3 sequence reads: CASSQSGTDTGELFF. CDR3 DNA: TGCGCCAGCAGCCAATCCGGGACGGACACCGGGGAGCTGTTTTTT.